The 25 T cell receptor beta chains below were found in one sample sequenced in a study of blood T cell repertoires in COVID-19. Sequencing was performed with immunoSEQ multiplex PCR; in TCRdb, only in-frame clones are kept and a portion is missing. The table lists 300,000 or so clones, less than 90% of them singletons. The sequenced material came from PBMCs or T cells enriched from blood (not recorded which). The receptor set was obtained from a woman aged 30 to 39 who had recovered from COVID-19.

V and J are TRBV28 and TRBJ1-6; D is perhaps TRBD1 (6 bases). The V end was cut by 6 bases, the J end by 5 bases, with 17 bases between. The germline gives CDR1 MDHEN, CDR2 SYDVKM. The length of the CDR3 is 16 residues. The CDR3 DNA is TGTGCCAGCAGACCCGCGGGGGCAGTAAATAATTCACCCCTCCACTTT. This codes for CASRPAGAVNNSPLHF.

The chain carries TRBV10-1 and TRBJ1-6, with 7 bases lining up with TRBD1. V was pared by 2 bases and J by 8 bases, with 3 bases of the junction left unmatched. There are 14 residues in the CDR3. Germline loops: CDR1 WNHNN, CDR2 SYGVQD (reference sequence). The CDR3 is CASSEGRGYSPLHF. The CDR3 region has the DNA TGCGCCAGCAGTGAGGGCAGGGGGTATTCACCCCTCCACTTT.

This chain's CDR3 is CAIGTGAYNEQFF. The CDR3 region has the DNA TGTGCCATCGGGACAGGGGCCTACAATGAGCAGTTCTTC. V is TRBV10-3 and J is TRBJ2-1; the match to TRBD1 covers 10 bases. Germline loops: CDR1 ENHRY, CDR2 SYGVKD. The trim removed 8 bases at V and 2 bases at J, leaving 0 bases unmatched. The CDR3 runs 13 residues.

The chain carries TRBV19 and TRBJ1-5; no clear D gene. Germline CDR1 reads LNHDA; CDR2 reads SQIVND (reference sequence). V was cut by 3 bases and J by 7 bases, with 7 bases left in between. This CDR3 is 12 amino acids long. The CDR3 bases are TGTGCCAGTAGTATGGGCCGGCAGCCCCAGCATTTT. Translation gives CASSMGRQPQHF.

The V and J genes are TRBV6-5 and TRBJ1-5, with D tentatively TRBD1 (6 bases). V was pared by 6 bases and J by 9 bases, with 18 bases between. Per germline, CDR1 MNHEY and CDR2 SVGAGI. CDR3 length equals 14 residues. CDR3 loop: CASSPGRGPWPQHF. In DNA, the CDR3 is TGTGCCAGCAGCCCCGGCAGGGGCCCTTGGCCCCAGCATTTT.

The chain recombines TRBV24-1 with TRBJ2-3, with 7 bases identical to TRBD1. V shed 0 bases and J 1 base; nucleotides not matched to a gene: 3. The CDR3 runs 16 residues. Per the germline V gene, CDR1 is KGHDR and CDR2 is SFDVKD. CDR3 region: CATSDLRQGGTDTQYF. CDR3 DNA: TGTGCCACCAGTGATTTGAGACAGGGTGGCACAGATACGCAGTATTTT.

This clone is a singleton in its sample. This chain links TRBV7-9 with TRBJ2-5; a weak D match, TRBD1 (5 bases). V lost 4 bases and J 5 bases, leaving 17 bases between the germline ends. CDR3 length equals 15 residues. CDR1 SEHNR and CDR2 FQNEAQ come from the germline V gene (reference sequence). As DNA, the CDR3 is TGTGCCAGCAGCTCCAACGAGGCAGGGTGGGAGACCCAGTACTTC. Translation: CASSSNEAGWETQYF.

This clone was detected only a few times. J is TRBJ2-7 and V is TRBV5-1; no definite D call. Trimming shortened V by 5 bases and J by 0 bases, and 12 bases separated the two germline ends. Per the germline V gene, CDR1 is SGHRS and CDR2 is YFSETQ. There are 14 residues in the CDR3. Here the CDR3 DNA reads TGCGCCAGCAGTTCGTTGGCTCTCTCCTACGAGCAGTACTTC. Its translation is CASSSLALSYEQYF.

The chain carries TRBV19 and TRBJ1-3; the D gene is possibly TRBD1 (5 bases). V dropped 10 bases and J dropped 0 bases, with 13 bases sitting between them. The CDR3 length is 14 residues. Germline CDR1 is LNHDA and CDR2 is SQIVND (reference sequence). CDR3 DNA sequence: TGTGCCACATCCCAGGGCCTCTCTGGAAACACCATATATTTT. Its protein is CATSQGLSGNTIYF. The variable domain in full, completed from reference TRBV19 and TRBJ1-3, reads DGGITQSPKYLFRKEGQNVTLSCEQNLNHDAMYWYRQDPGQGLRLIYYSQIVNDFQKGDIAEGYSVSREKKESFPLTVTSAQKNPTAFYLCATSQGLSGNTIYFGEGSWLTVV.

The V call is TRBV18, the J call TRBJ2-7; 10 bases match TRBD1. Germline trimming cut 3 bases from V and 0 bases from J; bases unmatched to any gene: 5. CDR1 KGHSH and CDR2 LQKENI come from the germline V gene. This CDR3 comprises 16 residues. CDR3 protein: CASSPPGDRGSYEQYF. In nucleotides, the CDR3 is TGTGCCAGCTCACCCCCGGGGGACAGGGGCTCCTACGAGCAGTACTTC.

V and J are TRBV27 and TRBJ1-6, with a weak D call TRBD1 (5 bases). V gave up 3 bases and J gave up 5 bases, with 11 bases separating them. The CDR3 extends over 15 amino acids. Germline V gene lookup returns CDR1 MNHEY and CDR2 SMNVEV (reference sequence). The DNA for the CDR3 is TGTGCCAGCAGTTTGGCGGGGACCAATAATTCACCCCTCCACTTT. It yields the protein CASSLAGTNNSPLHF.

As concerns this clone: This CDR3 is also generated by other DNA sequences in the sample. The V call is TRBV5-4, the J call TRBJ2-5, with 8 positions matching TRBD2. Germline CDR1 SGHNT, CDR2 YYREEE (reference sequence). J lost 4 bases, V lost 0 bases, and 5 bases had no gene match. This CDR3 region has 15 residues. CDR3 protein: CASSLAGGGRETQYF. CDR3 sequence (DNA): TGTGCCAGCAGCTTGGCCGGGGGGGGGAGAGAGACCCAGTACTTC.

The CDR3 coding sequence is TGTGCCAGCAGTTACTCGACGGGGTCGAACGAGCAGTACTTC. The encoded protein is CASSYSTGSNEQYF. The chain recombines TRBV6-5 with TRBJ2-7; the D gene is possibly TRBD2 (5 bases). The CDR3 runs 14 residues. The germline CDR1 and CDR2 sequences are MNHEY and SVGAGI. Trimming stripped 0 bases from V and 5 bases from J, with 11 bases between.

This chain connects TRBV4-3 to TRBJ1-6; D unclear. Germline V gives CDR1 LGHNA, CDR2 YSLEER. The CDR3 sequence is 14 residues long. V was pared by 2 bases and J by 8 bases, with 10 bases between. CDR3 bases: TGCGCCAGCAGCCAATCCTACGGGGATTCACCCCTCCACTTT. Translation: CASSQSYGDSPLHF.

V is TRBV3-1 (or the pseudogene TRBV3-2) and J is TRBJ1-6, with a tentative D call TRBD1 (6 bases). The V end was cut by 0 bases, the J end by 9 bases, with 12 bases between. Germline-derived CDR1 and CDR2 are LGHDT and YNNKEL (reference sequence). The CDR3 contains 15 residues. CDR3 in amino acids: CASSQESAGASPLHF. The CDR3, as DNA: TGTGCCAGCAGCCAAGAATCGGCAGGGGCTTCACCCCTCCACTTT.

The chain employs TRBV6-2 or TRBV6-3 and TRBJ1-6, with 7 bases aligning to TRBD1. Germline lookup yields CDR1 MNHEY and CDR2 SVGEGT. Trimming removed 6 bases from V and 5 bases from J; junction bases left unmatched: 13. The CDR3 is 17 residues long. The CDR3 sequence is CASSPPSGQTNNSPLHF. For the CDR3, the DNA is TGTGCCAGCAGCCCACCTTCGGGACAGACTAATAATTCACCCCTCCACTTT.

This chain uses TRBV19 with TRBJ1-6; 7 positions agree with TRBD1. Germline V CDR1 and CDR2: LNHDA, SQIVND (reference sequence). The J segment lost 9 bases and the V segment lost 5 bases, leaving 7 bases of the junction unmatched. The CDR3 runs 14 residues. CDR3 nucleotides: TGTGCCAGTAGTTCAGGGGGTCTACCTTCACCCCTCCACTTT. It specifies CASSSGGLPSPLHF.

The gene calls are TRBV9 and TRBJ2-3; 7 positions match TRBD1. The ends lost 4 bases at V and 1 base at J; junction bases unmatched: 9. Germline V gene data show CDR1 as SGDLS and CDR2 as YYNGEE. This CDR3 has 16 amino acids. Here the CDR3 reads CASSPQTGSGTDTQYF. The DNA for the CDR3 is TGTGCCAGCAGCCCCCAGACAGGGTCGGGCACAGATACGCAGTATTTT.

The chain links TRBV15 to TRBJ1-2; perhaps TRBD1 as D (5 bases). The CDR3 runs 12 residues. Germline V gene sequence: CDR1 LNHNV, CDR2 YYDKDF (reference sequence). V lost 8 bases to trimming and J lost 5 bases, with 12 bases between them. Written as DNA, the CDR3 is TGTGCCACCGGGGCCGGCCCGTATGGCTACACCTTC. Translating gives CATGAGPYGYTF.

The chain employs TRBV9 and TRBJ2-7; a weak D match, TRBD1 (6 bases). V was clipped by 4 bases and J by 0 bases, with 14 bases between them. The CDR3 sequence is 15 residues long. Germline V gives CDR1 SGDLS, CDR2 YYNGEE. CDR3 nucleotides: TGTGCCAGCAGCCCGCCGGGACACCCCTCCTACGAGCAGTACTTC. Its translation: CASSPPGHPSYEQYF.

The rearrangement links TRBV23-1 to TRBJ1-4; D remains unclear. TRBV23-1 is designated an ORF whose function remains uncertain. V was shortened by 0 bases and J by 11 bases, with 19 bases between the two germline ends. The CDR3 is 16 amino acids. The CDR3, as DNA: TGCGCCAGCAGTCAATCGAGGATTGGTGGCCCCGGGAAACTGTTTTTT. This encodes CASSQSRIGGPGKLFF.

This clone was counted a single time. The chain combines TRBV10-1 with TRBJ2-2; TRBD1 agrees at 7 bases. The CDR3 extends over 16 amino acids. CDR1 is WNHNN, CDR2 SYGVQD, per germline (reference sequence). The J segment lost 3 bases and the V segment lost 2 bases, leaving 6 bases of the junction unmatched. CDR3 protein: CASSETGALHTGELFF. The CDR3 region has the DNA TGCGCCAGCAGTGAGACAGGGGCTTTACACACCGGGGAGCTGTTTTTT.

The chain carries TRBV3-1 (or the pseudogene TRBV3-2) and TRBJ2-7, with a tentative D call TRBD1 (6 bases). Germline-derived CDR1 and CDR2 are LGHDT and YNNKEL (reference sequence). The V end was cut by 1 base, the J end by 7 bases, with 17 bases between. The CDR3 contains 15 residues. The CDR3 DNA reads as TGTGCCAGCAGCCAAGGGGGACAAGATTACGAAGAGCAGTACTTC. Amino acids: CASSQGGQDYEEQYF.

V and J are TRBV19 and TRBJ1-5; 9 bases line up with TRBD1. This CDR3 is 14 amino acids long. The J segment lost 6 bases and the V segment lost 4 bases, leaving 4 bases of the junction unmatched. In germline, CDR1 is LNHDA, CDR2 SQIVND (reference sequence). This chain's CDR3 is CASSSTGGSQPQHF. The CDR3 nucleotides read TGTGCCAGTAGTAGTACAGGGGGCTCTCAGCCCCAGCATTTT.

The sample holds one count of this clone. V and J are TRBV12-5 and TRBJ1-1; unclear D gene. Germline V gene lookup returns CDR1 LGHNT and CDR2 FRNRAP. The CDR3 sequence is 13 residues long. V was clipped by 4 bases and J by 0 bases, with 6 bases between them. CDR3 DNA: TGTGCTAGTGGTTCGGGGATGAACACTGAAGCTTTCTTT. Protein: CASGSGMNTEAFF.